Following are 23 T cell receptor beta chains from one sample sequenced in a study of blood T cell repertoires in COVID-19. Repertoires were generated with immunoSEQ multiplex PCR, while TCRdb's copy carries only in-frame clones and drops some. The sample holds about 260,000 clones; about 90% are singletons and the top ten take less than 3%. Material: peripheral blood. These receptors were obtained from a woman aged 45-65 years with acute or convalescent COVID-19.

The gene calls are TRBV5-1 and TRBJ2-6; a weak D match, TRBD1 (6 bases). V lost 3 bases and J lost 1, with 14 bases in between. CDR1 is SGHRS and CDR2 is YFSETQ in the germline V gene. CDR3 size: 17 residues. In nucleotides, the CDR3 is TGCGCCAGCAGCTCCGGGACACCTGTATCTGGGGCCAACGTCCTGACTTTC. It specifies CASSSGTPVSGANVLTF.

V usage is TRBV18 and J usage is TRBJ1-2; the D gene is possibly TRBD1 (5 bases). Germline V gene sequence: CDR1 KGHSH, CDR2 LQKENI. The CDR3 extends over 15 amino acids. Between the trimmed V and J ends, which lost 4 bases and 0 bases, there was a span of 12 bases. The CDR3 DNA is TGTGCCAGCTCACGGGAAACAGGCTCTAACTATGGCTACACCTTC. Its translation: CASSRETGSNYGYTF.

This chain links TRBV2 with TRBJ2-5, with D uncertain. Looked up from germline, CDR1 is SNHLY and CDR2 is FYNNEI. The length of the CDR3 is 15 residues. V lost 4 bases and J lost 0, with 12 bases in between. CDR3 sequence reads: CASSGLSGYQETQYF. The CDR3 bases are TGTGCCAGCAGTGGGTTATCAGGTTACCAAGAGACCCAGTACTTC.

As to this clone: The same CDR3 is also encoded by other DNA sequences in this sample. The rearrangement uses TRBV6-5 and TRBJ1-1; TRBD1 agrees at 7 bases. In germline, CDR1 is MNHEY, CDR2 SVGAGI. The CDR3 length is 12 residues. J was trimmed by 5 bases and V by 8 bases; bases with no gene match: 5. CDR3 DNA sequence: TGTGCCAGCCGACAGGGTAGGACTGAAGCTTTCTTT. Its translation: CASRQGRTEAFF.

The chain carries TRBV2 and TRBJ2-7; D is unclear. The germline V gene encodes CDR1 SNHLY and CDR2 FYNNEI. Trimming removed 2 bases from V and 2 bases from J, with 13 bases in between. CDR3 length: 15 amino acids. The CDR3 loop reads CASSESGLGTYEQYF. CDR3 in DNA: TGTGCCAGCAGTGAAAGTGGCCTAGGCACCTACGAGCAGTACTTC.

The V gene is TRBV28, the J gene TRBJ1-4; no clear D gene. The CDR3 contains 14 residues. The germline gives CDR1 MDHEN, CDR2 SYDVKM. Trimming stripped 6 bases from V and 3 bases from J, with 11 bases between. Here the CDR3 reads CASSEDTSNEKLFF. DNA of the CDR3: TGTGCCAGCAGCGAAGACACCTCTAATGAAAAACTGTTTTTT.

About this clone: The same CDR3 arises from other DNA sequences in this sample as well. The V gene is TRBV18, the J gene TRBJ1-1, with 7 nucleotides matching TRBD1. This CDR3 spans 14 amino acids. The V gene's germline CDR1 is KGHSH and CDR2 LQKENI. Losses at the gene ends were 3 bases for V and 1 base for J; bases not matched to a gene: 2. The CDR3 is CASSPGTANTEAFF. The CDR3, as DNA: TGTGCCAGCTCACCTGGGACAGCGAACACTGAAGCTTTCTTT. Full variable domain (missing parts from reference TRBV18 and TRBJ1-1): NAGVMQNPRHLVRRRGQEARLRCSPMKGHSHVYWYRQLPEEGLKFMVYLQKENIIDESGMPKERFSAEFPKEGPSILRIQQVVRGDSAAYFCASSPGTANTEAFFGQGTRLTVV.

This clone was recorded a few times. The rearrangement links TRBV9 to TRBJ1-4; TRBD1 matches at 7 bases. The CDR3 has 15 amino acids. The V and J ends lost 4 bases and 8 bases, in that order; junction bases with no gene match: 11. Germline V gene sequence: CDR1 SGDLS, CDR2 YYNGEE. The CDR3 DNA reads TGTGCCAGCAGCTCTCACCGGGACAGCCGGGAAAAACTGTTTTTT. Protein product: CASSSHRDSREKLFF.

The chain recombines TRBV9 with TRBJ2-6; TRBD1 aligns across 11 bases. From germline, CDR1 is SGDLS and CDR2 YYNGEE. This CDR3 region has 18 residues. V shed 4 bases, J shed 4 bases, and the junction held 10 bases outside the gene matches. CDR3 coding DNA: TGTGCCAGCAGCCCCACAGGACAGGGGGCTTCGGGGGCCAACGTCCTGACTTTC. Translating it yields CASSPTGQGASGANVLTF.

Here the CDR3 DNA reads TGCGCCAGCAGCGGACTAGCGGGAGGGCCTATATACAATGAGCAGTTCTTC. This codes for CASSGLAGGPIYNEQFF. The V gene is TRBV5-1, the J gene TRBJ2-1, with 15 bases matching TRBD2. Unmatched junction bases numbered 6, after V lost 4 bases and J lost 4 bases. Per germline, CDR1 SGHRS and CDR2 YFSETQ. This CDR3 has 17 amino acids. Looking up the rest from reference TRBV5-1 and TRBJ2-1 gives the full variable domain: KAGVTQTPRYLIKTRGQQVTLSCSPISGHRSVSWYQQTPGQGLQFLFEYFSETQRNKGNFPGRFSGRQFSNSRSEMNVSTLELGDSALYLCASSGLAGGPIYNEQFFGPGTRLTVL.

The genes are TRBV3-1 (or the pseudogene TRBV3-2) and TRBJ1-1, with 8 bases that match TRBD1. The CDR3 spans 15 residues. The trim removed 3 bases at V and 3 bases at J, leaving 6 bases unmatched. Germline CDR1 LGHDT, CDR2 YNNKEL (reference sequence). DNA for the CDR3: TGTGCCAGCAGCCACCAGGGGGCAGGGGACACTGAAGCTTTCTTT. Its protein is CASSHQGAGDTEAFF.

The count of this clone is one. This chain joins TRBV28 and TRBJ1-2; tentative D call: TRBD1 (6 bases). The germline gives CDR1 MDHEN, CDR2 SYDVKM. V was clipped by 2 bases and J by 7 bases, with 20 bases between them. The CDR3 sequence is 16 residues long. The CDR3 region has the DNA TGTGCCAGCAGTTTACCCAGAATACAGGGTTCTGGTGGCTACACCTTC. Its protein is CASSLPRIQGSGGYTF.

The chain's CDR3 is CASSPLGQWTSPLHF. CDR3 DNA: TGTGCCAGCAGTCCACTGGGACAATGGACTTCACCCCTCCACTTT. This chain connects TRBV28 to TRBJ1-6; possible D gene TRBD1, 6 bases. The ends were cut back, 5 bases at V and 9 bases at J, with 17 bases in the middle. This CDR3 contains 15 residues. Germline CDR1 and CDR2: MDHEN and SYDVKM.

The chain joins TRBV28 to TRBJ1-3; D unresolved. The germline CDR1 and CDR2 sequences are MDHEN and SYDVKM. Trimming stripped 1 base from V and 10 bases from J, with 11 bases between. The CDR3 runs to 13 residues. CDR3 residues: CASSLSGWVTIYF. In DNA form, the CDR3 reads TGTGCCAGCAGTTTATCGGGGTGGGTGACCATATATTTT.

The rearrangement links TRBV4-1 to TRBJ2-7; 8 bases map to TRBD1. The V and J ends lost 0 bases and 3 bases, in that order; junction bases with no gene match: 7. CDR3 length: 16 residues. The germline V gene has CDR1 MGHRA and CDR2 YSYEKL. CDR3 sequence reads: CASSQDLRQGNYEQYF. In nucleotides, the CDR3 is TGCGCCAGCAGCCAAGATTTAAGACAGGGGAACTACGAGCAGTACTTC.

The J gene is TRBJ1-1, the V gene TRBV10-3; unclear D gene. The V and J ends lost 2 bases and 3 bases respectively, with 13 bases between them. CDR1 and CDR2 (germline): ENHRY, SYGVKD. The CDR3 sequence is 15 residues long. CDR3 amino acids: CAISEGRVRDTEAFF. The CDR3 coding sequence is TGTGCCATCAGTGAGGGAAGGGTGAGGGACACTGAAGCTTTCTTT.

This rearrangement joins TRBV27 to TRBJ2-5, with 7 bases fitting TRBD1. The junction had 14 bases not matched to a gene; V was cut back by 3 bases and J by 4 bases. This CDR3 is built from 17 residues. CDR1 is MNHEY and CDR2 is SMNVEV in the germline V gene (reference sequence). The CDR3 nucleotides read TGTGCCAGCAGTTTCTCCCAAGGGCGCAGGGGGAGAGAGACCCAGTACTTC. This sequence encodes CASSFSQGRRGRETQYF.

The genes are TRBV7-3 and TRBJ2-7, with D possibly being TRBD2 (6 bases). The CDR3 is 14 residues long. The V end lost 5 bases, the J end lost 6 bases, and 17 bases lay between the germline ends. CDR1 and CDR2 from the germline V gene are SGHTA and FQGTGA. CDR3: CASSPGGGPSEQYF. For the CDR3, the DNA is TGTGCCAGCAGCCCCGGCGGAGGGCCTTCCGAGCAGTACTTC.

The V and J genes are TRBV6-1 and TRBJ1-2; 9 positions match TRBD1. The junction had 3 bases not matched to a gene; V was cut back by 2 bases and J by 5 bases. The CDR3 contains 14 residues. Germline assignment: CDR1 MNHNS and CDR2 SASEGT. The CDR3 is CASSESGTGYGYTF. The CDR3 DNA reads as TGTGCCAGCAGTGAAAGCGGGACAGGGTATGGCTACACCTTC.

The rearrangement uses TRBV25-1 and TRBJ2-2; possibly TRBD2 for D (5 bases). The CDR3 is made up of 15 amino acids. Trimming took 3 bases from V and 1 from J, leaving 9 bases between them. Germline V gene data show CDR1 as MGHDK and CDR2 as SYGVNS. The CDR3 protein is CASSDAGWNTGELFF. CDR3 in DNA: TGTGCCAGCAGTGATGCGGGTTGGAACACCGGGGAGCTGTTTTTT. The full variable domain, its missing parts supplied by reference TRBV25-1 and TRBJ2-2, is EADIYQTPRYLVIGTGKKITLECSQTMGHDKMYWYQQDPGMELHLIHYSYGVNSTEKGDLSSESTVSRIRTEHFPLTLESARPSHTSQYLCASSDAGWNTGELFFGEGSRLTVL.

Only one count was recorded for this clone. This sequence joins TRBV7-2 and TRBJ2-7, with 10 bases fitting TRBD1. V shed 3 bases, J shed 4 bases, and the junction held 6 bases outside the gene matches. The CDR3 spans 15 residues. The germline V gene has CDR1 SGHTA and CDR2 FQGNSA. The CDR3: CASSLGTGALYEQYF. As DNA, the CDR3 is TGTGCCAGCAGCTTGGGGACAGGGGCGCTTTACGAGCAGTACTTC.

The V and J genes are TRBV11-3 and TRBJ2-1, with TRBD1 matching over 8 bases. The CDR3 runs 17 residues. CDR1 SGHNT and CDR2 YENEEA come from the germline V gene. V dropped 5 bases and J dropped 4; count of bases not matched to a gene: 13. The CDR3 sequence is CASSPGARTGFYNEQFF. DNA for the CDR3: TGTGCCAGCAGCCCCGGGGCGCGGACAGGGTTTTACAATGAGCAGTTCTTC.

This rearrangement joins TRBV4-1 to TRBJ1-2, with 7 bases aligning to TRBD1. CDR1 is MGHRA and CDR2 is YSYEKL in the germline V gene. V dropped 1 base and J dropped 5; count of bases not matched to a gene: 7. CDR3 length equals 15 residues. The CDR3 coding sequence is TGCGCCAGCAGCCAAGTCACCGGGACAGCGTATGGCTACACCTTC. Residues: CASSQVTGTAYGYTF.